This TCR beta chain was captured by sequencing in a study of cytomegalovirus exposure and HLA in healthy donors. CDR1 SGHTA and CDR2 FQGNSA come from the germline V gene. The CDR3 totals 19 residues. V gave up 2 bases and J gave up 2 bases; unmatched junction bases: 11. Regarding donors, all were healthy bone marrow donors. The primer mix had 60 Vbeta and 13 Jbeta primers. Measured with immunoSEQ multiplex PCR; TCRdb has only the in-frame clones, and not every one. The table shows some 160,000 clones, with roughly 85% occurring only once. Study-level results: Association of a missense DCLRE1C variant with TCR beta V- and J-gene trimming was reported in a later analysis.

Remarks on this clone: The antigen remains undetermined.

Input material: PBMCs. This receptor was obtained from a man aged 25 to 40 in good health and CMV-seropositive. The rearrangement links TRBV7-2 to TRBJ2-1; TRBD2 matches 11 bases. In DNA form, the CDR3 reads TGTGCCAGCAGCTTACAACCTAGCGGGAGGAGATTGGCCTACAATGAGCAGTTCTTC. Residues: CASSLQPSGRRLAYNEQFF. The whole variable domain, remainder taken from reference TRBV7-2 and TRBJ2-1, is GAGVSQSPSNKVTEKGKDVELRCDPISGHTALYWYRQSLGQGLEFLIYFQGNSAPDKSGLPSDRFSAERTGGSVSTLTIQRTQQEDSAVYLCASSLQPSGRRLAYNEQFFGPGTRLTVL.